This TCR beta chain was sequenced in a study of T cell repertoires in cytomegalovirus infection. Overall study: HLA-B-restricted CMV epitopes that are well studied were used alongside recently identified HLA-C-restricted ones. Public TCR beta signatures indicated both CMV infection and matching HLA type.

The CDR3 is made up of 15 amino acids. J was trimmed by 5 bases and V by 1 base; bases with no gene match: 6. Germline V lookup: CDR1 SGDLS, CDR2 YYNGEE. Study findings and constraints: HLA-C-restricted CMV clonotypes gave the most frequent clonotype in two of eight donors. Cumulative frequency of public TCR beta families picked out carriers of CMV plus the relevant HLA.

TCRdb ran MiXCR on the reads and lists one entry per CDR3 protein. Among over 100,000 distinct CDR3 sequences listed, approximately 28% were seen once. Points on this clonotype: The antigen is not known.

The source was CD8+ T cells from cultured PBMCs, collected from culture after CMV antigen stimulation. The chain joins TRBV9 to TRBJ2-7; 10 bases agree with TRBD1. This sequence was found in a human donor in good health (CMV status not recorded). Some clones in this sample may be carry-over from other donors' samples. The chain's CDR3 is CASSVMGQGRDEQYF. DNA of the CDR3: TGTGCCAGCAGCGTAATGGGACAGGGGCGGGACGAGCAGTACTTC.